This T cell receptor beta chain was observed in a study of OX40 agonist ivuxolimab in advanced cancers. The wider study: All patients had ivuxolimab intravenously every 2 weeks at 0.01 to 10 mg/kg. Partial responses occurred in three patients (one hepatocellular carcinoma, two cutaneous melanoma). Hepatocellular carcinoma, melanoma, renal cell or head and neck cancer was diagnosed in the dose-escalation patients.

Generated by immunoSEQ multiplex PCR, the TCRdb table keeps only in-frame clones and is missing some. The sample includes approximately 20,000 clones, around 76% of them seen just once. The TCR originated in an adult with an advanced solid tumor such as melanoma, head and neck, liver or kidney cancer. This specimen was CD4+ or CD8+ T cells sorted from blood, taken in a trial of the OX40 agonist ivuxolimab.

In nucleotides, the CDR3 is TGCGCCAGCAGCTACGGGACAGCCAATCAGCCCCAGCATTTT. This gives the protein CASSYGTANQPQHF. This chain uses TRBV5-1 with TRBJ1-5; 7 bases line up with TRBD1. V gave up 3 bases and J gave up 3 bases; unmatched junction bases: 3. The CDR3 is 14 amino acids. Germline loops: CDR1 SGHRS, CDR2 YFSETQ.